This passage covers 17 T cell receptor beta chains from one sample sequenced in a study of blood T cell repertoires in COVID-19. The table came from immunoSEQ multiplex PCR; TCRdb's copy has only in-frame clones and leaves some out. The sample records 100,000 to 150,000 clones, approximately 83% being singletons. The sample comprised peripheral blood. These receptors came from a woman between 50 and 59 years old with acute or convalescent COVID-19.

The chain links TRBV4-1 to TRBJ1-2; D not certain. The CDR3 runs 15 residues. CDR1 MGHRA and CDR2 YSYEKL come from the germline V gene. Trimming shortened V by 0 bases and J by 7 bases, and 15 bases separated the two germline ends. The CDR3 spells CASSQDEGTVRGYTF. The CDR3 DNA reads TGCGCCAGCAGCCAAGATGAAGGAACAGTCCGTGGCTACACCTTC.

This chain connects TRBV5-1 to TRBJ2-2, with 12 bases aligning to TRBD2. Trimming removed 6 bases from V and 2 bases from J; junction bases left unmatched: 11. The CDR3 runs 18 residues. Germline-derived CDR1 and CDR2 are SGHRS and YFSETQ. The CDR3 loop is CASTEIGLAGINTGELFF. DNA for the CDR3: TGCGCCAGCACCGAGATAGGACTAGCGGGGATTAACACCGGGGAGCTGTTTTTT.

The CDR3 here is CASSKTGPQVPQYF. The CDR3 nucleotides read TGTGCCAGCAGCAAAACCGGGCCACAGGTCCCGCAGTACTTC. The chain has TRBV3-1 (or the pseudogene TRBV3-2) and TRBJ2-7; possibly TRBD1 for D (5 bases). Germline V lookup: CDR1 LGHDT, CDR2 YNNKEL (reference sequence). The CDR3 is made up of 14 amino acids. V dropped 5 bases and J dropped 9 bases, with 20 bases sitting between them.

V is TRBV29-1 and J is TRBJ2-7, with a weak D call TRBD1 (6 bases). Germline values: CDR1 SQVTM, CDR2 ANQGSEA. Trimming stripped 7 bases from V and 3 bases from J, with 19 bases between. The length of the CDR3 is 14 residues. The CDR3 is CSADVGAKGYEQYF. The DNA of the CDR3 is TGCAGCGCCGATGTGGGGGCGAAGGGCTACGAGCAGTACTTC.

This rearrangement joins TRBV14 to TRBJ1-3; D might be TRBD1 (5 bases). V dropped 0 bases and J dropped 5 bases, with 11 bases sitting between them. This CDR3 comprises 15 residues. CDR1 SGHDN and CDR2 FVKESK come from the germline V gene. The CDR3 nucleotides are TGTGCCAGCAGCCAAGAAGGGGACTGGAGAAACACCATATATTTT. It encodes CASSQEGDWRNTIYF.

This sequence joins TRBV12-5 and TRBJ2-1; 8 bases align to TRBD1. Germline CDR1 reads LGHNT; CDR2 reads FRNRAP. This CDR3 is 19 amino acids long. The V gene end was trimmed by 0 bases and the J gene end by 0 bases; junction bases not matched to a gene: 10. The CDR3 DNA sequence: TGTGCTAGTGGTTTGGTACTTGGACAGGGAATCAGCTCCTACAATGAGCAGTTCTTC. Its translation: CASGLVLGQGISSYNEQFF.

The chain is built from TRBV6-5 and TRBJ2-7, with 11 bases lining up with TRBD1. V lost 6 bases to trimming and J lost 0 bases; unmatched junction nucleotides: 1. This CDR3 contains 14 residues. In germline, CDR1 is MNHEY, CDR2 SVGAGI. The CDR3 loop reads CASRGQGASYEQYF. The CDR3 nucleotides are TGTGCCAGCAGAGGACAGGGGGCCTCCTACGAGCAGTACTTC.

V and J are TRBV19 and TRBJ1-5, with 9 bases matching TRBD1. Germline V gene lookup returns CDR1 LNHDA and CDR2 SQIVND (reference sequence). Losses at the gene ends were 4 bases for V and 6 bases for J; bases not matched to a gene: 7. The CDR3 extends over 15 amino acids. The CDR3 DNA sequence: TGTGCCAGTAGTACTGTAGACAGGGGGAGTCAGCCCCAGCATTTT. Its translation: CASSTVDRGSQPQHF. Filled out from reference TRBV19 and TRBJ1-5, the complete variable domain reads DGGITQSPKYLFRKEGQNVTLSCEQNLNHDAMYWYRQDPGQGLRLIYYSQIVNDFQKGDIAEGYSVSREKKESFPLTVTSAQKNPTAFYLCASSTVDRGSQPQHFGDGTRLSIL.

In its sample, this clone was seen once. The same CDR3 is also encoded by other DNA sequences in this sample. V gene TRBV19 combines with J gene TRBJ1-3, with 9 nucleotides matching TRBD1. CDR3 length: 15 residues. Trimming took 3 bases from V and 0 from J; bases not matched to a gene: 0. CDR1 LNHDA and CDR2 SQIVND come from the germline V gene (reference sequence). CDR3 nucleotide sequence: TGTGCCAGTAGTATGACAGGGGGCTCTGGAAACACCATATATTTT. Its protein product is CASSMTGGSGNTIYF.

This clone was detected once. This chain joins TRBV2 and TRBJ1-1; D possibly corresponds to TRBD1 (6 bases). Germline lookup yields CDR1 SNHLY and CDR2 FYNNEI. The CDR3 is made up of 12 amino acids. V was shortened by 6 bases and J by 4 bases, with 9 bases between the two germline ends. DNA of the CDR3: TGTGCCAGCAGGACAGGTGGCACTGAAGCTTTCTTT. This gives the protein CASRTGGTEAFF.

The chain has TRBV9 and TRBJ1-2; D possibly corresponds to TRBD1 (5 bases). The CDR3 spans 12 residues. V lost 5 bases and J 4 bases, leaving 9 bases between the germline ends. The V gene's germline CDR1 is SGDLS and CDR2 YYNGEE. CDR3: CASRTAGYGYTF. The CDR3 nucleotides read TGTGCCAGCAGGACAGCGGGCTATGGCTACACCTTC.

The chain joins TRBV5-1 to TRBJ1-2, with D hard to call. The CDR3 sequence is 13 residues long. CDR1 and CDR2 from the germline V gene are SGHRS and YFSETQ. V was shortened by 0 bases and J by 6 bases, with 9 bases between the two germline ends. CDR3 in DNA: TGCGCCAGCAGCTTGGCCCCGGCGGATGGCTACACCTTC. It specifies CASSLAPADGYTF.

This clone appeared a single time. The chain is built from TRBV24-1 and TRBJ1-3; no firm D call. V was cut by 11 bases and J by 0 bases, with 13 bases left in between. Germline-derived CDR1 and CDR2 are KGHDR and SFDVKD. The CDR3 has 14 amino acids. DNA for the CDR3: TGTGCCATTCACGATCCCTACTCTGGAAACACCATATATTTT. This codes for CAIHDPYSGNTIYF.

This rearrangement joins TRBV7-2 to TRBJ1-5, with 10 bases aligning to TRBD1. Germline lookup yields CDR1 SGHTA and CDR2 FQGNSA. This CDR3 has 14 residues. J was trimmed by 6 bases and V by 4 bases; bases with no gene match: 3. CDR3 in DNA: TGTGCCAGCAGCTCCGGGACAGGGGTTCAGCCCCAGCATTTT. Its protein is CASSSGTGVQPQHF.

V is TRBV3-1 (or the pseudogene TRBV3-2) and J is TRBJ2-1; weak D call: TRBD2 (6 bases). Germline assignment: CDR1 LGHDT and CDR2 YNNKEL (reference sequence). The ends were cut back, 3 bases at V and 4 bases at J, with 19 bases in the middle. The CDR3 loop spans 17 amino acids. As DNA, the CDR3 is TGTGCCAGCAGCCACGGCTCTGGGGAGCGGGCTTACAATGAGCAGTTCTTC. Protein: CASSHGSGERAYNEQFF.

V usage is TRBV5-4 and J usage is TRBJ1-3; D possibly corresponds to TRBD1 (6 bases). Germline V gene data show CDR1 as SGHNT and CDR2 as YYREEE (reference sequence). The CDR3 is made up of 16 amino acids. V was shortened by 0 bases and J by 0 bases, with 10 bases between the two germline ends. CDR3 in amino acids: CASSLERGNSGNTIYF. The CDR3 DNA reads as TGTGCCAGCAGCTTGGAGAGGGGGAACTCTGGAAACACCATATATTTT.

The chain carries TRBV15 and TRBJ2-3; the D gene is possibly TRBD2 (5 bases). The CDR3 runs 17 residues. The ends were cut back, 1 base at V and 2 bases at J, with 16 bases in the middle. Germline-derived CDR1 and CDR2 are LNHNV and YYDKDF (reference sequence). CDR3 amino acids: CATSRGWRATNTDTQYF. For the CDR3, the DNA is TGTGCCACCAGCAGAGGGTGGCGGGCGACAAACACAGATACGCAGTATTTT.